Shown below are 11 T cell receptor beta chains from a single sample sequenced in a study of spatial heterogeneity in lung cancer. TCRdb reprocessed the 5' RACE reads via MiXCR and lists one record per CDR3 protein. The sample contains some 41,000 distinct CDR3 sequences, about 10% of which appear only once. Time point noted: blood at routine non-recurrence follow-up after resection. Here the sequenced sample was PBMCs, taken at follow-up. These receptors originate from a female donor with early-stage non-small cell lung cancer.

The chain links TRBV14 to TRBJ2-1, with a tentative D call TRBD1 (6 bases). The CDR3 extends over 13 amino acids. Germline values: CDR1 SGHDN, CDR2 FVKESK. Deletions cut 1 base from V and 7 bases from J, with 8 bases between. The CDR3 nucleotides are TGTGCCAGCAGCCAAGTCAGGGGTAATGAGCAGTTCTTC. Its translation: CASSQVRGNEQFF.

This clonotype was found many times. The chain recombines TRBV28 with TRBJ1-6; D might be TRBD1 (6 bases). Germline V gene lookup returns CDR1 MDHEN and CDR2 SYDVKM. The CDR3 spans 13 residues. V dropped 3 bases and J dropped 8 bases, with 8 bases sitting between them. The DNA of the CDR3 is TGTGCCAGCAGTTTCAAGGGGGATTCACCCCTCCACTTT. Its translation is CASSFKGDSPLHF. The full variable domain, rest sourced from reference TRBV28 and TRBJ1-6, is DVKVTQSSRYLVKRTGEKVFLECVQDMDHENMFWYRQDPGLGLRLIYFSYDVKMKEKGDIPEGYSVSREKKERFSLILESASTNQTSMYLCASSFKGDSPLHFGNGTRLTVT.

CDR3 nucleotide sequence: TGCAGTGCTGGGCGGGGTGATACGCAGTATTTT. Translating gives CSAGRGDTQYF. V gene TRBV20-1 combines with J gene TRBJ2-3; possibly TRBD2 for D (6 bases). This CDR3 region has 11 residues. Germline lookup yields CDR1 DFQATT and CDR2 SNEGSKA (reference sequence). Between the trimmed V and J ends, which lost 5 bases and 6 bases, there was a span of 9 bases.

This clonotype was detected a few times. The V call is TRBV6-2 or TRBV6-3, the J call TRBJ1-2; 8 bases fit TRBD1. V was pared by 6 bases and J by 8 bases, with 8 bases of the junction left unmatched. This CDR3 has 13 amino acids. Germline V CDR1 and CDR2: MNHEY, SVGEGT. The CDR3: CASRSGQGGGYTF. CDR3 coding DNA: TGTGCCAGCAGATCCGGACAGGGCGGAGGCTACACCTTC.

This clonotype was counted only a few times. This chain connects TRBV7-9 to TRBJ1-1, with 8 bases that match TRBD1. CDR3 length equals 16 residues. CDR1 and CDR2 (germline): SEHNR, FQNEAQ (reference sequence). J lost 1 base, V lost 1 base, and 5 bases had no gene match. Here the CDR3 DNA reads TGTGCCAGCAGCTTAGGGACAGGGTTCGGGAACACTGAAGCTTTCTTT. Amino acids: CASSLGTGFGNTEAFF. Drawing the rest from reference TRBV7-9 and TRBJ1-1, the complete variable domain is DTGVSQNPRHKITKRGQNVTFRCDPISEHNRLYWYRQTLGQGPEFLTYFQNEAQLEKSRLLSDRFSAERPKGSFSTLEIQRTEQGDSAMYLCASSLGTGFGNTEAFFGQGTRLTVV.

This clonotype was observed a handful of times. The chain joins TRBV19 to TRBJ2-5, with 7 nucleotides matching TRBD1. Looked up from germline, CDR1 is LNHDA and CDR2 is SQIVND (reference sequence). This CDR3 region has 14 residues. The J segment lost 2 bases and the V segment lost 5 bases, leaving 5 bases of the junction unmatched. DNA for the CDR3: TGTGCCAGTAGTGACAGGGACCTTCAAGAGACCCAGTACTTC. Translating it yields CASSDRDLQETQYF. Looking up the rest from reference TRBV19 and TRBJ2-5 gives the full variable domain: DGGITQSPKYLFRKEGQNVTLSCEQNLNHDAMYWYRQDPGQGLRLIYYSQIVNDFQKGDIAEGYSVSREKKESFPLTVTSAQKNPTAFYLCASSDRDLQETQYFGPGTRLLVL.

The chain couples TRBV7-2 to TRBJ2-7; D unclear. Germline V lookup: CDR1 SGHTA, CDR2 FQGNSA. Between the trimmed V and J ends, which lost 0 bases and 9 bases, there was a span of 12 bases. The CDR3 runs 13 residues. The DNA for the CDR3 is TGTGCCAGCAGCTTAGCAGGGTACAGCGCGCAGTACTTC. Translated, it gives CASSLAGYSAQYF.

The chain couples TRBV12-3 or TRBV12-4 to TRBJ2-3, with D tentatively TRBD1 (5 bases). The V gene lost 4 bases and the J gene lost 6 bases, with 14 bases spanning the gap. The CDR3 extends over 14 amino acids. CDR3 protein: CASSYAGMGDTQYF. The CDR3 nucleotides are TGTGCCAGCAGTTATGCAGGGATGGGGGATACGCAGTATTTT.

This clonotype was counted ten times or more. This chain joins TRBV11-2 and TRBJ2-3; D gene uncertain. V lost 4 bases and J lost 4, with 6 bases in between. The CDR3 sequence is 12 residues long. Germline assignment: CDR1 SGHAT and CDR2 FQNNGV. The CDR3 protein is CASSSNADTQYF. The CDR3, as DNA: TGTGCCAGCAGCTCGAACGCAGATACGCAGTATTTT.

This clonotype has at least ten counts. This chain joins TRBV11-2 and TRBJ1-2; TRBD1 might be the D (5 bases). The CDR3 loop spans 14 amino acids. V gave up 4 bases and J gave up 4 bases, with 13 bases separating them. Germline CDR1 is SGHAT and CDR2 is FQNNGV. CDR3 in amino acids: CASSSPTVGYGYTF. CDR3 sequence (DNA): TGTGCCAGCAGCTCGCCGACAGTGGGCTATGGCTACACCTTC.

Worth noting for this clonotype: A much larger clone lies one base from this, so it may be a read error. This rearrangement joins TRBV12-3 or TRBV12-4 to TRBJ2-3, with D perhaps matching TRBD2 (7 bases). V was cut by 3 bases and J by 7 bases, with 17 bases left in between. The CDR3 runs 15 residues. CDR3: CASSLLRGAGNTQYF. CDR3 nucleotide sequence: TGTGCCAGCAGTTTGCTTCGGGGGGCGGGGAATACGCAGTATTTT.